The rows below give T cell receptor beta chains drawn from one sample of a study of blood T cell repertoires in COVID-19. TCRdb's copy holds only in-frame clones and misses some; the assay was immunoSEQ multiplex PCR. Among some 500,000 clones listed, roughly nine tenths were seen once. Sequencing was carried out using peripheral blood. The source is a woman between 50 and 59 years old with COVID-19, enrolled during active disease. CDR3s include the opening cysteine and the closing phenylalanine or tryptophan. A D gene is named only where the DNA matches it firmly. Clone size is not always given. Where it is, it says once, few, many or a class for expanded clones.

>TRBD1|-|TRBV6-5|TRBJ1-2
CASSRDRGSGGYTF
TGTGCCAGCTCTCGGGACAGGGGATCCGGTGGCTACACCTTC
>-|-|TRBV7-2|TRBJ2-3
CASSLGGAYTDTQYF
TGTGCCAGCAGCTTAGGCGGCGCCTACACAGATACGCAGTATTTT
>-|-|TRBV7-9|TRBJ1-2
CASSRGGQGYTF
TGTGCCAGCAGTCGGGGGGGTCAAGGCTACACCTTC
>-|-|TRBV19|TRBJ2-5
CASKPDTSQETQYF
TGTGCCTCAAAGCCCGACACTTCCCAAGAGACCCAGTACTTC
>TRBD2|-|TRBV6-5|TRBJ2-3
CASRISGTTGDTQYF
TGTGCCAGCAGAATTAGCGGGACCACTGGAGATACGCAGTATTTT
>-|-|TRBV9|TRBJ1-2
CASSVEQNYGYTF
TGTGCCAGCAGCGTTGAGCAAAACTATGGCTACACCTTC
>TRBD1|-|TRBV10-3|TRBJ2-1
CAISPGQGRDEQFF
TGTGCCATCAGCCCGGGACAGGGAAGGGATGAGCAGTTCTTC
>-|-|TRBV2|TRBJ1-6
CASSVAWGGYNSPLHF
TGTGCCAGCAGTGTCGCCTGGGGGGGATATAATTCACCCCTCCACTTT
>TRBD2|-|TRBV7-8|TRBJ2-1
CASSLGPSGGPSSYNEQFF
TGTGCCAGCAGCTTAGGGCCTAGCGGGGGTCCCAGCTCCTACAATGAGCAGTTCTTC
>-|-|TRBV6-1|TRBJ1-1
CASSEASGRGNTEAFF
TGTGCCAGCAGTGAAGCGTCCGGGAGGGGGAACACTGAAGCTTTCTTT
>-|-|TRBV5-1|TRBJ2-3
CASSLYTDTQYF
TGCGCCAGCAGCTTGTATACAGATACGCAGTATTTT
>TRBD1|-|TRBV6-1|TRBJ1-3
CASSEFGTGIGNTIYF
TGTGCCAGCAGTGAATTTGGGACAGGGATTGGAAACACCATATATTTT
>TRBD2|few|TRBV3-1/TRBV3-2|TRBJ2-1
CASSQDRLAGGPDEQFF
TGTGCCAGCAGCCAAGACAGGCTGGCGGGGGGGCCGGACGAGCAGTTCTTC
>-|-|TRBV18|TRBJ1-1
CASSLRQSDNTEAFF
TGTGCCAGCTCACTAAGACAGTCTGACAACACTGAAGCTTTCTTT
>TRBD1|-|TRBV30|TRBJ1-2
CAWSRTGGFYGYTF
TGTGCCTGGAGTAGGACAGGGGGTTTCTATGGCTACACCTTC
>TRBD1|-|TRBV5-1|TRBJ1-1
CASSLDRGGTEAFF
TGCGCCAGCAGCCTCGACAGGGGCGGGACTGAAGCTTTCTTT
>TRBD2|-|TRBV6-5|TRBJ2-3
CASSLTSGGENTQYF
TGTGCCAGCAGTCTAACTAGCGGGGGGGAAAATACGCAGTATTTT
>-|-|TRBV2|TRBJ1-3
CASSGGEGNTIYF
TGTGCCTCCTCAGGAGGAGAGGGAAACACCATATATTTT
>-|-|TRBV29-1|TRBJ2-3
CSVVFQVGYTQYF
TGCAGCGTTGTCTTCCAGGTCGGATATACGCAGTATTTT
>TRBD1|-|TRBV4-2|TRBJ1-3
CASSQQRRTGSTGNTIYF
TGTGCCAGCAGCCAACAGCGGCGGACAGGGTCCACCGGAAACACCATATATTTT
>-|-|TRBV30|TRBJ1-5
CAWNAPSQPQHF
TGTGCCTGGAATGCCCCGAGTCAGCCCCAGCATTTT
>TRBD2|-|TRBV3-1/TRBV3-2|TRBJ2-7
CASSQEGGDYEQYF
TGTGCCAGCAGCCAAGAGGGGGGGGATTACGAGCAGTACTTC
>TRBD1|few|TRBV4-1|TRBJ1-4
CASSLGTGGTTNEKLFF
TGCGCCAGCAGCCTGGGGACAGGAGGGACAACTAATGAAAAACTGTTTTTT
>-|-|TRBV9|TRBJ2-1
CASSVVGGAMDEQFF
TGTGCCAGCAGCGTAGTTGGGGGGGCCATGGATGAGCAGTTCTTC
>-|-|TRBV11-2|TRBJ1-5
CASSLGARRNQPQHF
TGTGCCAGCAGCTTAGGGGCCCGCAGGAATCAGCCCCAGCATTTT
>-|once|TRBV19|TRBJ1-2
CASSTTPAGYRYGYTF
TGTGCCAGTAGTACCACCCCTGCAGGTTACCGCTATGGCTACACCTTC
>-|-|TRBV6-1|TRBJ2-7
CASSEEPDSNKYF
TGTGCCAGCAGTGAAGAACCTGACAGTAATAAGTACTTC
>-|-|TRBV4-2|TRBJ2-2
CASSQGRGGSGELFF
TGTGCCAGCAGCCAAGGTCGTGGGGGCTCCGGGGAGCTGTTTTTT
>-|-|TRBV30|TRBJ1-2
CAWVPEQLRGYTF
TGTGCCTGGGTCCCGGAACAGCTAAGAGGCTACACCTTC
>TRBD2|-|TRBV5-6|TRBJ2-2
CASSFLTSGGAYAGELFF
TGTGCCAGCAGCTTCCTGACTAGCGGGGGGGCCTATGCCGGGGAGCTGTTTTTT
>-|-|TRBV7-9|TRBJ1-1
CASSPLNTEAFF
TGTGCCAGCAGCCCTCTCAACACTGAAGCTTTCTTT
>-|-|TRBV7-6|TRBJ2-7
CASSLEAGTHYEQYF
TGTGCCAGCAGCTTAGAGGCAGGGACACATTACGAGCAGTACTTC
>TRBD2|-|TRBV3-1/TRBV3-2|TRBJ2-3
CASSPQLGTSGGVTDTQYF
TGTGCCAGCAGCCCCCAACTTGGGACTAGCGGGGGGGTCACAGATACGCAGTATTTT
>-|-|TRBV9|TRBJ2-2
CASSAHGGMNTGELFF
TGTGCCAGCAGCGCCCACGGGGGAATGAACACCGGGGAGCTGTTTTTT
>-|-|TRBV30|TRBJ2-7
CAWSGGGPYEQYF
TGTGCCTGGAGTGGAGGCGGTCCCTACGAGCAGTACTTC
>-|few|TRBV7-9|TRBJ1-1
CASSLALIGFTEAFF
TGTGCCAGCAGCTTAGCTCTAATCGGGTTCACTGAAGCTTTCTTT
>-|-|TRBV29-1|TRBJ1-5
CSVEDTILGGPQHF
TGCAGCGTTGAAGATACAATCCTCGGGGGGCCCCAGCATTTT
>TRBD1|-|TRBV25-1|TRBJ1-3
CASSHRGSGNTIYF
TGTGCCAGCAGTCACAGGGGCTCTGGAAACACCATATATTTT
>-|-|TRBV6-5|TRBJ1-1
CASGRTEAFF
TGTGCCAGCGGCCGTACTGAAGCTTTCTTT
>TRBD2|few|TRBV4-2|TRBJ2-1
CASSQVRTSGGGEQFF
TGTGCCAGCAGCCAAGTGAGGACTAGCGGGGGAGGTGAGCAGTTCTTC
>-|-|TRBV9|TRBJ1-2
CASSPQSTGFNYGYTF
TGTGCCAGCAGCCCACAATCTACGGGATTTAACTATGGCTACACCTTC
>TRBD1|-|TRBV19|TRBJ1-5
CASSIQGPSIDSNQPQHF
TGTGCCAGCTCTATACAGGGGCCCTCCATCGATAGCAATCAGCCCCAGCATTTT
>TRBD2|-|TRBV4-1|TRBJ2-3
CASSRTRGGRADTQYF
TGCGCCAGCAGCCGCACTCGGGGGGGCCGGGCAGATACGCAGTATTTT
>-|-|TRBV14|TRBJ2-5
CASSPGGTQYF
TGTGCCAGCAGCCCCGGGGGGACCCAGTACTTC
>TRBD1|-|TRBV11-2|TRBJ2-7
CASSPGQGGYEQYF
TGTGCCAGCAGCCCCGGACAGGGGGGCTACGAGCAGTACTTC